One and the same sample provided the 10 T cell receptor beta chains below, sequenced in a study of blood T cell repertoires in COVID-19. TCRdb keeps only in-frame clones here, not all; method: immunoSEQ multiplex PCR. The data hold 130,000 or so clones, with roughly three quarters observed a single time. What was sequenced was peripheral blood. All receptors come from a human donor in a cohort sampled during active COVID-19.

The count of this clone is one. This chain joins TRBV29-1 and TRBJ1-2; D is unclear. Germline V gives CDR1 SQVTM, CDR2 ANQGSEA. The length of the CDR3 is 14 residues. Trimming took 3 bases from V and 4 from J, leaving 15 bases between them. CDR3 sequence: CSVDLAGISYGYTF. The CDR3 DNA follows: TGCAGCGTTGACTTAGCGGGGATCAGCTATGGCTACACCTTC.

V and J are TRBV7-9 and TRBJ1-1; the D is unclear. The CDR3 consists of 15 residues. The germline V and J ends were trimmed by 1 base and 5 bases, with 14 bases remaining between them. In germline, CDR1 is SEHNR, CDR2 FQNEAQ (reference sequence). The CDR3 is CASSLVATGRTEAFF. The CDR3 DNA is TGTGCCAGCAGCTTAGTGGCCACGGGGAGGACTGAAGCTTTCTTT.

This clone has just one count. Other DNA sequences in this sample translate to the same CDR3. The rearrangement links TRBV3-1 (or the pseudogene TRBV3-2) to TRBJ2-7; 10 nucleotides agree with TRBD2. The CDR3 spans 15 residues. Germline V gene sequence: CDR1 LGHDT, CDR2 YNNKEL (reference sequence). Trimming removed 1 base from V and 1 base from J; junction bases left unmatched: 1. The CDR3 loop reads CASSQGLAGSYEQYF. The CDR3 DNA is TGTGCCAGCAGCCAAGGACTAGCGGGTTCCTACGAGCAGTACTTC.

This rearrangement joins TRBV28 to TRBJ1-5; 9 positions agree with TRBD1. Trimming removed 5 bases from V and 4 bases from J; junction bases left unmatched: 6. Germline CDR1 is MDHEN and CDR2 is SYDVKM. The CDR3 extends over 15 amino acids. CDR3 coding DNA: TGTGCCAGCAGTACCGGGACAGGGTTAAATCAGCCCCAGCATTTT. Protein product: CASSTGTGLNQPQHF. The whole variable domain, filled in from reference TRBV28 and TRBJ1-5, reads DVKVTQSSRYLVKRTGEKVFLECVQDMDHENMFWYRQDPGLGLRLIYFSYDVKMKEKGDIPEGYSVSREKKERFSLILESASTNQTSMYLCASSTGTGLNQPQHFGDGTRLSIL.

The rearrangement uses TRBV9 and TRBJ1-4; TRBD1 matches 7 bases. Trimming cost V 3 bases and J 7 bases; bases outside gene matches: 9. CDR3 length equals 15 residues. CDR1 is SGDLS and CDR2 is YYNGEE in the germline V gene. CDR3 coding DNA: TGTGCCAGCAGCGCTACAGGGGCTTTTGTTGAAAAACTGTTTTTT. Translated: CASSATGAFVEKLFF.

This clone was found a few times. The gene calls are TRBV19 and TRBJ1-2, with D tentatively TRBD1 (5 bases). V lost 3 bases, J lost 10 bases, and 9 bases lay in between. Germline V gene data show CDR1 as LNHDA and CDR2 as SQIVND (reference sequence). CDR3 length equals 11 residues. Here the CDR3 DNA reads TGTGCCAGTAGTATGCAGGGCTACTACACCTTC. Translation gives CASSMQGYYTF.

J is TRBJ1-1 and V is TRBV14; D might be TRBD1 (5 bases). V lost 5 bases and J lost 11, with 15 bases in between. This CDR3 is 12 amino acids long. Germline CDR1 SGHDN, CDR2 FVKESK. Here the CDR3 reads CASSDSGGGAFF. Written as DNA, the CDR3 is TGTGCCAGCAGCGATTCTGGGGGGGGTGCTTTCTTT.

The chain carries TRBV11-2 and TRBJ1-2; possible D gene TRBD1, 6 bases. This CDR3 is 17 amino acids long. V lost 4 bases and J 4 bases, leaving 22 bases between the germline ends. Germline CDR1 reads SGHAT; CDR2 reads FQNNGV. The CDR3 sequence: CASSSSGGGGGSYGYTF. The CDR3 region has the DNA TGTGCCAGCAGCTCTAGCGGGGGTGGTGGGGGCTCCTATGGCTACACCTTC.

The chain carries TRBV18 and TRBJ2-7; D remains unclear. CDR3 size: 13 residues. Germline CDR1 is KGHSH and CDR2 is LQKENI. Trimming took 0 bases from V and 4 from J, leaving 7 bases between them. CDR3 in amino acids: CASSPPRGYEQYF. The CDR3 DNA is TGTGCCAGCTCACCACCGCGCGGATACGAGCAGTACTTC.

The gene calls are TRBV9 and TRBJ1-6; 8 nucleotides agree with TRBD1. Germline V gives CDR1 SGDLS, CDR2 YYNGEE. After removal of 3 bases from V and 6 bases from J, the junction contained 5 bases not matched to a gene. The CDR3 spans 15 residues. This CDR3 reads CASSGGTGRNSPLHF. In DNA form, the CDR3 reads TGTGCCAGCAGCGGCGGGACAGGCCGTAATTCACCCCTCCACTTT.